Presented here are 20 T cell receptor beta chains from one specimen sequenced in a study of graft-versus-host responses after intestinal transplantation. Measured with immunoSEQ multiplex PCR; TCRdb has only the in-frame clones, and not every one. Of roughly 20,000 clones in the sample, over 65% were seen once. Intraepithelial lymphocytes and lamina propria lymphocytes were released through processing of graft tissue. Source: ileum tissue, taken around 20 days after intestinal transplant. These receptors came from a human patient who received an intestinal transplant, so some T cells may come from the graft donor.

The CDR3 region is CASKQGYEQYF. As DNA, the CDR3 is TGTGCCAGTAAACAGGGATACGAGCAGTACTTC. V and J are TRBV7-8 and TRBJ2-7, with D maybe TRBD1 (6 bases). The V end lost 9 bases, the J end lost 4 bases, and 10 bases lay between the germline ends. Germline V gene lookup returns CDR1 SGHVS and CDR2 FQNEAQ. The CDR3 runs 11 residues.

This chain joins TRBV7-2 and TRBJ1-2, with TRBD1 identical over 9 bases. Germline CDR1 and CDR2: SGHTA and FQGNSA. V gave up 5 bases and J gave up 4 bases; unmatched junction bases: 8. CDR3 length: 15 amino acids. The CDR3 reads CASSPHRGRSYGYTF. CDR3 coding DNA: TGTGCCAGCAGCCCCCACAGGGGGCGCAGCTATGGCTACACCTTC.

This clone rates as medium-sized. The V and J genes are TRBV4-1 and TRBJ2-1; D is unclear. CDR1 is MGHRA and CDR2 is YSYEKL in the germline V gene. The V end was cut by 3 bases, the J end by 8 bases, with 8 bases between. The CDR3 covers 12 residues. Here the CDR3 DNA reads TGCGCCAGCAGCCAGACAAGCTATGAGCAGTTCTTC. Its protein product is CASSQTSYEQFF.

The CDR3 DNA is TGCGCCAGCAGCTCGCTTGCAGGGGAGGGACAGCCCCAGCATTTT. The encoded protein is CASSSLAGEGQPQHF. The rearrangement links TRBV4-1 to TRBJ1-5; D is possibly TRBD1 (6 bases). The V and J ends lost 5 bases and 7 bases respectively, with 18 bases between them. CDR1 and CDR2 from the germline V gene are MGHRA and YSYEKL. The CDR3 is 15 residues long.

V usage is TRBV4-2 and J usage is TRBJ2-7; 7 nucleotides agree with TRBD2. V lost 1 base, J lost 5 bases, and 8 bases stayed unmatched. The CDR3 has 15 residues. Germline V gene sequence: CDR1 LGHNA, CDR2 YNFKEQ. DNA of the CDR3: TGTGCCAGCAGCCAAGTCATTACGGGGGGAAACGAGCAGTACTTC. Residues: CASSQVITGGNEQYF.

The chain combines TRBV6-5 with TRBJ2-1; D might be TRBD1 (6 bases). The CDR3 has 13 residues. Trimming stripped 2 bases from V and 9 bases from J, with 11 bases between. Germline CDR1 and CDR2: MNHEY and SVGAGI. The CDR3 loop reads CASSYEGGSEQFF. The CDR3 DNA reads as TGTGCCAGCAGTTACGAAGGGGGTAGTGAGCAGTTCTTC.

This chain's CDR3 is CASSLARVRTVRSSYNEQFF. Written as DNA, the CDR3 is TGTGCCAGCAGCTTAGCCAGGGTAAGGACGGTTCGGAGCTCCTACAATGAGCAGTTCTTC. The rearrangement links TRBV7-8 to TRBJ2-1; possible D gene TRBD1, 5 bases. The CDR3 length is 20 residues. CDR1 is SGHVS, CDR2 FQNEAQ, per germline. The V end was cut by 0 bases, the J end by 0 bases, with 21 bases between.

The V and J genes are TRBV7-9 and TRBJ2-7; 8 nucleotides match TRBD1. The CDR3 is 15 residues long. V was pared by 5 bases and J by 1 base, with 7 bases of the junction left unmatched. Germline V gene lookup returns CDR1 SEHNR and CDR2 FQNEAQ (reference sequence). The CDR3 coding sequence is TGTGCCAGCAGCATGACAGGGGAGGCATCCTACGAGCAGTACTTC. Translating gives CASSMTGEASYEQYF.

As regards this clone: The same CDR3 is also encoded by other DNA sequences in this sample. The V call is TRBV27, the J call TRBJ2-7; no reliable D call. The CDR3 runs 13 residues. Germline V gives CDR1 MNHEY, CDR2 SMNVEV (reference sequence). The V and J ends lost 3 bases and 4 bases respectively, with 10 bases between them. The CDR3 nucleotides read TGTGCCAGCAGTTTGCAGGTTCGGTACGAGCAGTACTTC. Its protein product is CASSLQVRYEQYF.

This rearrangement joins TRBV28 to TRBJ2-7; 8 bases map to TRBD1. The CDR3 contains 16 residues. In germline, CDR1 is MDHEN, CDR2 SYDVKM. Unmatched junction bases numbered 12, after V lost 1 base and J lost 7 bases. CDR3 sequence: CASSLLGQGKSGEQYF. Written as DNA, the CDR3 is TGTGCCAGCAGTTTATTAGGACAGGGAAAAAGTGGGGAGCAGTACTTC.

This clone was counted a few times. The chain joins TRBV4-2 to TRBJ2-7, with TRBD2 matching 8 bases. Trimming at V came to 0 bases and at J to 3 bases, leaving 7 bases not matched to a gene. The CDR3 sequence is 16 residues long. Germline loops: CDR1 LGHNA, CDR2 YNFKEQ. The CDR3 protein is CASSQESRREGYEQYF. The CDR3 DNA reads as TGTGCCAGCAGCCAAGAAAGTCGTCGGGAGGGCTACGAGCAGTACTTC.

This chain uses TRBV7-2 with TRBJ2-3; 10 bases align to TRBD2. Germline values: CDR1 SGHTA, CDR2 FQGNSA. Trimming at V came to 5 bases and at J to 6 bases, leaving 17 bases not matched to a gene. This CDR3 comprises 18 residues. Here the CDR3 reads CASSPKLLAGLSRDTQYF. CDR3 DNA: TGTGCCAGCAGCCCCAAGCTACTAGCGGGGTTAAGCAGGGATACGCAGTATTTT. The complete variable domain, with remaining parts taken from reference TRBV7-2 and TRBJ2-3, reads GAGVSQSPSNKVTEKGKDVELRCDPISGHTALYWYRQSLGQGLEFLIYFQGNSAPDKSGLPSDRFSAERTGGSVSTLTIQRTQQEDSAVYLCASSPKLLAGLSRDTQYFGPGTRLTVL.

The rearrangement links TRBV9 to TRBJ2-7; 9 positions match TRBD2. V shed 7 bases and J 2 bases; nucleotides not matched to a gene: 7. The CDR3 runs 14 residues. Per germline, CDR1 SGDLS and CDR2 YYNGEE. The CDR3 sequence: CASSAGGGAYEQYF. The CDR3 DNA reads as TGTGCCAGCTCTGCCGGCGGGGGGGCCTACGAGCAGTACTTC.

The chain links TRBV27 to TRBJ2-7; TRBD2 matches at 8 bases. Losses at the gene ends were 5 bases for V and 1 base for J; bases not matched to a gene: 7. Germline lookup yields CDR1 MNHEY and CDR2 SMNVEV (reference sequence). This CDR3 has 15 amino acids. CDR3 DNA sequence: TGTGCCAGCAGTCTCGGACTAGCCCCATCCTACGAGCAGTACTTC. Translating it yields CASSLGLAPSYEQYF.

The chain employs TRBV10-1 and TRBJ2-1; D is possibly TRBD1 (6 bases). Trimming pared 7 bases from V and 4 bases from J, leaving 14 bases between. The germline gives CDR1 WNHNN, CDR2 SYGVQD (reference sequence). The CDR3 totals 14 residues. The CDR3 protein is CASNEDSPYNEQFF. The CDR3 coding sequence is TGCGCCAGCAACGAGGACAGTCCTTACAATGAGCAGTTCTTC.

This clone has more than one count but fewer than ten. The J gene is TRBJ2-7, the V gene TRBV5-8, with TRBD1 identical over 11 bases. CDR3 length: 14 amino acids. Germline CDR1 SGHTS, CDR2 YDEGEE. The ends lost 4 bases at V and 5 bases at J; junction bases unmatched: 5. CDR3 protein: CASSHGTGGNEQYF. CDR3 in DNA: TGTGCCAGCAGCCACGGGACAGGGGGGAACGAGCAGTACTTC.

CDR3 DNA sequence: TGTGCCAGCAGTTTCGGACAGTTAAAGGAGCAGTACTTC. Its translation is CASSFGQLKEQYF. The chain is built from TRBV27 and TRBJ2-7; weak D call: TRBD1 (6 bases). This CDR3 region has 13 residues. The V end was cut by 3 bases, the J end by 7 bases, with 13 bases between. Germline V lookup: CDR1 MNHEY, CDR2 SMNVEV (reference sequence).

V is TRBV30 and J is TRBJ2-1; possible D gene TRBD1, 5 bases. The CDR3 extends over 15 amino acids. Germline loops: CDR1 GTSNPN, CDR2 SVGIG (reference sequence). V lost 5 bases and J 2 bases, leaving 16 bases between the germline ends. Here the CDR3 reads CAWGLDSAAYNEQFF. As DNA, the CDR3 is TGTGCCTGGGGTCTTGACAGCGCGGCCTACAATGAGCAGTTCTTC.

This clone was picked up one time. The chain combines TRBV20-1 with TRBJ1-2; D not resolved. This CDR3 is 10 amino acids long. Germline CDR1 reads DFQATT; CDR2 reads SNEGSKA (reference sequence). This CDR3 reads CRVANYGYTF. In nucleotides, the CDR3 is TGCAGGGTAGCTAACTATGGCTACACCTTC.

This chain uses TRBV7-6 with TRBJ2-2, with 8 positions matching TRBD1. The V gene end was trimmed by 4 bases and the J gene end by 13 bases; junction bases not matched to a gene: 5. The CDR3 consists of 12 residues. The germline CDR1 and CDR2 sequences are SGHVS and FNYEAQ. CDR3 DNA sequence: TGTGCCAGCAGCTCTGACAGGGGAGGGCTGTTTTTT. Protein sequence: CASSSDRGGLFF.